Given below is one TCR beta chain in context. The sample comes from a study of blood T cell repertoires in COVID-19. Study-level information: The cDNA or gDNA used as material had been derived from T cells, B-cell-depleted T cells, or PBMCs.

Ages ranged from about 18 to 89 years, with residence in approximately 23 US areas. Cohorts were based on clinical histories the participants reported. People in the exposed group encountered a COVID-19 case within 2 weeks before entering the study. The method was immunoSEQ multiplex PCR; TCRdb's version includes in-frame clones alone and lacks a portion of them. The repertoire holds about 64,000 clones, with around 66% as singletons. Germline V gene lookup returns CDR1 LNHDA and CDR2 SQIVND (reference sequence). V lost 5 bases, J lost 5 bases, and 6 bases stayed unmatched. The CDR3 sequence is 15 residues long.

The source of this sequence is a woman aged 60-75 years who had been exposed to COVID-19. The rearrangement uses TRBV19 and TRBJ2-1; TRBD2 agrees at 10 bases. Sample: PBMCs or T cells enriched from blood (not recorded which). The CDR3 reads CASSLVAGGNNEQFF. The DNA of the CDR3 is TGTGCCAGTAGTCTCGTAGCGGGAGGAAACAATGAGCAGTTCTTC.